This passage covers 26 T cell receptor beta chains from one sample sequenced in a study of T cells in Graves' hyperthyroidism and ophthalmopathy. There were TCR beta CDR3 regions amplified from RNA transcripts. Primed by the HTBI set, a first-round RT-PCR was run on the TCR CDR3. A single record per CDR3 protein comes from TCRdb applying MiXCR to the multiplex PCR reads. The table lists a few hundred thousand distinct CDR3 sequences, roughly 50% of them singletons. Sequenced material: peripheral blood or thyroid tissue (not recorded which). The receptor source for this set is a woman younger than 30 with Graves' hyperthyroidism.

The chain recombines TRBV7-2 with TRBJ2-1; 8 bases line up with TRBD2. Germline V lookup: CDR1 SGHTA, CDR2 FQGNSA. The CDR3 has 12 amino acids. J gave up 14 bases and V 0 bases, and 3 bases lay outside the gene matches. The CDR3: CASSLAGTREFF. The DNA of the CDR3 is TGTGCCAGCAGCTTAGCCGGGACTAGGGAGTTCTTC.

Many counts were recorded for this clonotype. The V gene is TRBV7-2, the J gene TRBJ2-2; D gene unclear. The germline V gene has CDR1 SGHTA and CDR2 FQGNSA. The CDR3 totals 15 residues. V was cut by 1 base and J by 7 bases, with 13 bases left in between. CDR3 sequence: CASSLVTGWGGELFF. As DNA, the CDR3 is TGTGCCAGCAGCTTAGTAACCGGGTGGGGCGGGGAGCTGTTTTTT.

This clonotype was recorded many times. The chain combines TRBV25-1 with TRBJ2-6; D is ambiguous. CDR1 is MGHDK and CDR2 is SYGVNS in the germline V gene. V was clipped by 4 bases and J by 4 bases, with 14 bases between them. The CDR3 consists of 16 residues. The chain's CDR3 is CASSGPGPVGANVLTF. The DNA of the CDR3 is TGTGCCAGCAGTGGACCCGGACCGGTCGGGGCCAACGTCCTGACTTTC.

The chain has TRBV11-3 and TRBJ2-1, with D possibly TRBD1 on 5 matching bases. Germline V gives CDR1 SGHNT, CDR2 YENEEA. Trimming cost V 5 bases and J 7 bases, with 21 bases left between them. CDR3 length equals 16 residues. The CDR3 region has the DNA TGTGCCAGCAGCCGCGGTGGGCAGGGCCCCGTGAATGAGCAGTTCTTC. Amino acid sequence: CASSRGGQGPVNEQFF.

The chain carries TRBV29-1 and TRBJ1-1, with TRBD1 as a possible D gene (6 bases). V dropped 7 bases and J dropped 6 bases, with 18 bases sitting between them. Per the germline V gene, CDR1 is SQVTM and CDR2 is ANQGSEA. This CDR3 contains 13 residues. In nucleotides, the CDR3 is TGCAGCGCAACATGGGGGCTTATGGCTGAAGCTTTCTTT. This encodes CSATWGLMAEAFF.

The table lists this clonotype with many counts. The chain recombines TRBV20-1 with TRBJ2-5; 12 nucleotides line up with TRBD2. Trimming cost V 6 bases and J 2 bases; bases outside gene matches: 7. Germline V gene sequence: CDR1 DFQATT, CDR2 SNEGSKA (reference sequence). This CDR3 comprises 15 residues. The CDR3 DNA sequence: TGCAGTGCGATGAGGACTAGCGGGGCGCAAGAGACCCAGTACTTC. Amino acid sequence: CSAMRTSGAQETQYF.

With respect to this clonotype: Being one base from a much bigger clone, this may be a read error. The CDR3 reads CASSISVAVQETQCF. CDR3 coding DNA: TGTGCCAGTAGTATCAGCGTAGCGGTACAAGAGACCCAGTGCTTC. The chain employs TRBV19 and TRBJ2-5, with D possibly TRBD2 on 6 matching bases. Per germline, CDR1 LNHDA and CDR2 SQIVND (reference sequence). The CDR3 length is 15 residues.

This clonotype was observed a few times. The chain recombines TRBV20-1 with TRBJ2-7; D gene ambiguous. Looked up from germline, CDR1 is DFQATT and CDR2 is SNEGSKA (reference sequence). V lost 1 base, J lost 6 bases, and 7 bases lay in between. The CDR3 extends over 11 amino acids. This CDR3 reads CSARGAGEQYF. The CDR3 DNA sequence: TGCAGTGCTAGAGGGGCTGGCGAGCAGTACTTC.

This clonotype came up many times. The chain links TRBV7-9 to TRBJ1-1; D is unresolved. CDR1 is SEHNR and CDR2 is FQNEAQ in the germline V gene (reference sequence). This CDR3 spans 14 amino acids. Trimming removed 1 base from V and 5 bases from J, with 11 bases in between. Here the CDR3 DNA reads TGTGCCAGCAGCTTAGGAAAGGGATCTACTGAAGCTTTCTTT. It translates to CASSLGKGSTEAFF.

In the case of this clonotype: The CDR3 carries no conserved terminal phenylalanine or tryptophan, so it likely arises from a read error. The rearrangement joins TRBV7-7 to TRBJ2-7; 11 bases align to TRBD2. J gave up 1 base and V 8 bases, and 10 bases lay outside the gene matches. Germline V gene lookup returns CDR1 SSHAT and CDR2 FNYEAQ (reference sequence). The CDR3 is 16 amino acids. This chain's CDR3 is CASSPPGLAESYEQYS. The DNA for the CDR3 is TGTGCCAGCTCACCACCGGGACTAGCGGAATCCTACGAGCAGTACTCC.

The count of this clonotype is one. This may arise from a read error, as a much more abundant clone is one base away. The chain uses TRBV6-5 and TRBJ1-1, with D possibly matching TRBD1 (6 bases). CDR3 length: 13 amino acids. Germline lookup yields CDR1 MNHEY and CDR2 SVGAGI. The V and J ends lost 5 bases and 5 bases respectively, with 12 bases between them. CDR3 in DNA: TGTGCCAGCAGTAACGGGGGGCGGACTGAAGCTTTCTTT. Translation: CASSNGGRTEAFF.

This clonotype occurred a few times. V usage is TRBV7-3 and J usage is TRBJ2-3; 10 bases agree with TRBD2. Germline lookup yields CDR1 SGHTA and CDR2 FQGTGA. The length of the CDR3 is 15 residues. The V and J ends lost 5 bases and 4 bases, in that order; junction bases with no gene match: 6. CDR3 region: CASSPILAGADTQYF. In DNA form, the CDR3 reads TGTGCCAGCAGCCCTATTCTAGCGGGAGCAGATACGCAGTATTTT.

This clonotype was seen at least ten times. V gene TRBV10-3 combines with J gene TRBJ1-1; D is possibly TRBD1 (6 bases). With 6 bases removed from V and 2 bases from J, the gap between germline ends came to 13 bases. The length of the CDR3 is 14 residues. Germline loops: CDR1 ENHRY, CDR2 SYGVKD. This CDR3 reads CAIREGQLNTEAFF. CDR3 DNA: TGTGCCATCAGGGAAGGACAGCTTAACACTGAAGCTTTCTTT.

This clonotype appeared many times. The V call is TRBV2, the J call TRBJ1-6, with D possibly matching TRBD1 (6 bases). This CDR3 spans 15 amino acids. V lost 8 bases and J 10 bases, leaving 21 bases between the germline ends. In germline, CDR1 is SNHLY, CDR2 FYNNEI. The CDR3 loop is CASAGTPGVGSPLHF. For the CDR3, the DNA is TGTGCCAGCGCCGGGACTCCAGGGGTAGGATCACCCCTCCACTTT.

This clonotype was observed at least ten times. CDR3 residues: CASSLRTAEETQYF. The CDR3 DNA is TGTGCCAGCAGCTTAAGGACAGCGGAAGAGACCCAGTACTTC. V usage is TRBV7-9 and J usage is TRBJ2-5; tentatively, D is TRBD1 (6 bases). The CDR3 loop spans 14 amino acids. Germline V CDR1 and CDR2: SEHNR, FQNEAQ (reference sequence). The V end was cut by 2 bases, the J end by 3 bases, with 10 bases between.

This clonotype was picked up many times. The rearrangement joins TRBV10-2 to TRBJ1-5; D not certain. Germline V gives CDR1 WSHSY, CDR2 SAAADI. This CDR3 contains 13 residues. V shed 5 bases and J shed 5 bases, with 10 bases lying between them. The CDR3 DNA reads TGCGCCAGCAGTCGTATGGGCTATCAGCCCCAGCATTTT. Protein sequence: CASSRMGYQPQHF.

The J gene is TRBJ2-3, the V gene TRBV20-1; possibly TRBD1 or TRBD2 for D (5 bases each). The CDR3 is 15 amino acids. Germline assignment: CDR1 DFQATT and CDR2 SNEGSKA (reference sequence). V lost 1 base, J lost 0 bases, and 11 bases lay in between. The chain's CDR3 is CSARGDHGSTDTQYF. CDR3 sequence (DNA): TGCAGTGCTAGAGGGGACCACGGAAGCACAGATACGCAGTATTTT.

This clonotype has only a few counts. The chain combines TRBV20-1 with TRBJ2-3; 8 bases agree with TRBD2. Trimming took 5 bases from V and 2 from J; bases not matched to a gene: 3. Per the germline V gene, CDR1 is DFQATT and CDR2 is SNEGSKA (reference sequence). The CDR3 is 13 residues long. The CDR3 sequence: CSAPSGLTDTQYF. The DNA for the CDR3 is TGCAGTGCTCCTAGCGGGCTCACAGATACGCAGTATTTT.

In this sample, this clonotype turned up many times. V and J are TRBV20-1 and TRBJ2-5; tentatively, D is TRBD2 (6 bases). Trimming pared 5 bases from V and 6 bases from J, leaving 10 bases between. CDR1 is DFQATT, CDR2 SNEGSKA, per germline (reference sequence). The CDR3 spans 11 residues. CDR3 loop: CSASEGQTQYF. The CDR3 DNA follows: TGCAGTGCTTCGGAGGGTCAGACCCAGTACTTC.

The chain couples TRBV9 to TRBJ2-7, with 10 positions matching TRBD1. Germline V gene sequence: CDR1 SGDLS, CDR2 YYNGEE. CDR3 size: 16 residues. With V trimmed by 2 bases and J by 5 bases, 10 bases remained unmatched. The CDR3 DNA reads TGTGCCAGCAGCGTTAGCTTTGGGACAGGGGTCCACGAGCAGTACTTC. Translated: CASSVSFGTGVHEQYF.

This sequence joins TRBV7-3 and TRBJ2-5; TRBD2 agrees at 13 bases. Trimming removed 5 bases from V and 4 bases from J; junction bases left unmatched: 13. Per germline, CDR1 SGHTA and CDR2 FQGTGA. The CDR3 is 18 amino acids. The CDR3 here is CASSTRLAGGKRVETQYF. CDR3 DNA: TGTGCCAGCAGCACCAGACTAGCGGGAGGAAAGAGGGTAGAGACCCAGTACTTC. Full variable domain (remainder filled in from reference TRBV7-3 and TRBJ2-5): GAGVSQTPSNKVTEKGKYVELRCDPISGHTALYWYRQSLGQGPEFLIYFQGTGAADDSGLPNDRFFAVRPEGSVSTLKIQRTERGDSAVYLCASSTRLAGGKRVETQYFGPGTRLLVL.

The chain is built from TRBV6-5 and TRBJ1-5; D perhaps matches TRBD1 (5 bases). Germline V gene data show CDR1 as MNHEY and CDR2 as SVGAGI. There are 15 residues in the CDR3. Trimming removed 2 bases from V and 6 bases from J, with 14 bases in between. The CDR3: CASSYGGDRFQPQHF. Here the CDR3 DNA reads TGTGCCAGCAGTTACGGGGGGGATCGTTTTCAGCCCCAGCATTTT.

The chain joins TRBV9 to TRBJ2-3, with 7 nucleotides matching TRBD2. The germline gives CDR1 SGDLS, CDR2 YYNGEE. CDR3 length: 20 residues. V shed 0 bases and J 4 bases; nucleotides not matched to a gene: 20. CDR3 DNA: TGTGCCAGCAGCGTAGCTGGTCTCCCTCCCCTCCCTAGCGGAGCAGATACGCAGTATTTT. Protein sequence: CASSVAGLPPLPSGADTQYF.

This clonotype has a count of ten or more. This chain links TRBV6-2 or TRBV6-3 with TRBJ1-5; 9 nucleotides match TRBD1. Germline loops: CDR1 MNHEY, CDR2 SVGEGT. J gave up 6 bases and V 3 bases, and 3 bases lay outside the gene matches. This CDR3 spans 14 amino acids. The CDR3 region is CASSYGTGRQPQHF. CDR3 DNA sequence: TGTGCCAGCAGTTATGGGACAGGGCGTCAGCCCCAGCATTTT.

The table lists this clonotype with many counts. The CDR3 spells CSARPSGGGIESPLHF. The CDR3, as DNA: TGCAGTGCTAGACCCTCCGGGGGGGGGATTGAGTCACCCCTCCACTTT. The J gene is TRBJ1-6, the V gene TRBV20-1; the D gene is possibly TRBD1 (5 bases). The CDR3 totals 16 residues. Germline loops: CDR1 DFQATT, CDR2 SNEGSKA (reference sequence). V lost 2 bases to trimming and J lost 10 bases, with 21 bases between them.

A few counts support this clonotype. The chain links TRBV19 to TRBJ2-3; D may be TRBD1 or TRBD2 (5 bases each). There are 16 residues in the CDR3. Germline CDR1 reads LNHDA; CDR2 reads SQIVND (reference sequence). V was shortened by 5 bases and J by 1 base, with 16 bases between the two germline ends. This chain's CDR3 is CASSLDGRGGTDTQYF. CDR3 in DNA: TGTGCCAGTAGTCTTGACGGACGAGGGGGCACAGATACGCAGTATTTT.